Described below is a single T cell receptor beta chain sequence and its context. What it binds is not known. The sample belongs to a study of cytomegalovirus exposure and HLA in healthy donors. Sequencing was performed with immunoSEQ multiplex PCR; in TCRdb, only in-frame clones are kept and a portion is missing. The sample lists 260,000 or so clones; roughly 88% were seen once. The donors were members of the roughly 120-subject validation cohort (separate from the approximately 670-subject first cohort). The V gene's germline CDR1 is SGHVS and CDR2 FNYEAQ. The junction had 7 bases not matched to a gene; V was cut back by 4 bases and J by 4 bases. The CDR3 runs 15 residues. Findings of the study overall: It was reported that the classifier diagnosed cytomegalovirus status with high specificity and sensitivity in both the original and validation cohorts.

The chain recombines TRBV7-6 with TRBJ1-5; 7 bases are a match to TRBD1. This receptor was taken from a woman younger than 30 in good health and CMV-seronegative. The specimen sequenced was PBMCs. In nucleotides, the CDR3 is TGTGCCAGCAGCTCGGGGGACAGCAAAAATCAGCCCCAGCATTTT. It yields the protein CASSSGDSKNQPQHF.